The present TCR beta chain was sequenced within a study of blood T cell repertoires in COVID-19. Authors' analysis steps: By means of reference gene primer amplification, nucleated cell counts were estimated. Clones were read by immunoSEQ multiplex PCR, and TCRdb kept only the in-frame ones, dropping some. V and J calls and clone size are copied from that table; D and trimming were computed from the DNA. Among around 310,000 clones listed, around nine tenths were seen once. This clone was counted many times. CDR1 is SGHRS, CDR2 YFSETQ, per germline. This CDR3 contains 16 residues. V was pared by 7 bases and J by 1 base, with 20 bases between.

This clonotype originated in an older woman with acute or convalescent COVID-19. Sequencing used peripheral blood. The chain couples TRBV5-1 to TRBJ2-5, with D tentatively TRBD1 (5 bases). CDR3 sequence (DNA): TGCGCCAGCGCGGAGAGTTCCGACAGACCCCAAGAGACCCAGTACTTC. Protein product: CASAESSDRPQETQYF. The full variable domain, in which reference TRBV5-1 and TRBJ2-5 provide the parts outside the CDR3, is KAGVTQTPRYLIKTRGQQVTLSCSPISGHRSVSWYQQTPGQGLQFLFEYFSETQRNKGNFPGRFSGRQFSNSRSEMNVSTLELGDSALYLCASAESSDRPQETQYFGPGTRLLVL.